This T cell receptor (beta chain) was profiled in a study of T cell changes during pregnancy in multiple sclerosis. This CDR3 has 15 residues. Germline V CDR1 and CDR2: LGHNA, YNFKEQ. J gave up 3 bases and V 0 bases, and 4 bases lay outside the gene matches. The repertoire was sequenced with immunoSEQ multiplex PCR; TCRdb's copy has only in-frame clones and lacks some. The table includes about 130,000 clones, roughly 97% detected once. Here the sequenced sample was peripheral blood, taken after pregnancy. The chain recombines TRBV4-2 with TRBJ2-5, with 7 nucleotides matching TRBD2. This TCR was recovered from a female donor with multiple sclerosis, enrolled in a pregnancy study. CDR3 bases: TGTGCCAGCAGCCAAGAATGGGACTACAAAGAGACCCAGTACTTC. Translation gives CASSQEWDYKETQYF.